The 10 T cell receptor beta chains presented below share a single source sample, sequenced in a study of response to subunit inactivated influenza vaccine. One entry per CDR3 protein, called by TCRdb with MiXCR from the RT-PCR reads. The sample has about 240,000 distinct CDR3 sequences, 12% seen once. Sequenced material: non-naive T cells sorted from PBMCs, taken roughly 2 weeks before vaccination. The source of these receptors is a middle-aged man who received an inactivated influenza vaccine.

This clonotype has ten or more counts. V gene TRBV5-1 combines with J gene TRBJ2-7, with a weak D call TRBD2 (5 bases). CDR3 length: 16 amino acids. Trimming removed 0 bases at V and 6 bases at J, with 19 bases between. Germline V gene sequence: CDR1 SGHRS, CDR2 YFSETQ. The CDR3 loop is CASSLDTIGESGEQYF. CDR3 bases: TGCGCCAGCAGCTTGGATACTATCGGGGAGAGTGGCGAGCAGTACTTC. Using reference TRBV5-1 and TRBJ2-7 for the parts outside the CDR3, the full variable domain is KAGVTQTPRYLIKTRGQQVTLSCSPISGHRSVSWYQQTPGQGLQFLFEYFSETQRNKGNFPGRFSGRQFSNSRSEMNVSTLELGDSALYLCASSLDTIGESGEQYFGPGTRLTVT.

V usage is TRBV6-2 or TRBV6-3 and J usage is TRBJ2-5, with 11 bases matching TRBD2. Per the germline V gene, CDR1 is MNHEY and CDR2 is SVGEGT. J was trimmed by 9 bases and V by 6 bases; bases with no gene match: 9. The CDR3 extends over 14 amino acids. The CDR3 bases are TGTGCCAGCAGCCTACTAGCGGGAGCGTTGTCCCAGTACTTC. Its translation: CASSLLAGALSQYF.

About this clonotype: Because the CDR3's place on the DNA is in doubt, the DNA is left out and the CDR3 is given as listed by TCRdb. V usage is TRBV14 and J usage is TRBJ2-7; the tabulated D call, TRBD1, remains unverified against the DNA. The V gene's germline CDR1 is SGHDN and CDR2 FVKESK. The CDR3 comprises 13 residues, both ends counted. CDR3 residues: CASSQFGQGISYF.

The chain couples TRBV18 to TRBJ2-2; weak D call: TRBD1 (5 bases). The V end was cut by 2 bases, the J end by 6 bases, with 16 bases between. Germline V lookup: CDR1 KGHSH, CDR2 LQKENI. This CDR3 has 16 amino acids. The CDR3 reads CASSPGHGLRPGELFF. CDR3 nucleotides: TGTGCCAGCTCACCAGGACACGGCCTGCGACCCGGGGAGCTGTTTTTT. Based on the CDR3 plus reference TRBV18 and TRBJ2-2, the full variable domain is NAGVMQNPRHLVRRRGQEARLRCSPMKGHSHVYWYRQLPEEGLKFMVYLQKENIIDESGMPKERFSAEFPKEGPSILRIQQVVRGDSAAYFCASSPGHGLRPGELFFGEGSRLTVL.

J is TRBJ2-7 and V is TRBV3-1; perhaps D is TRBD1 or TRBD2 (6 bases each). Deletions cut 3 bases from V and 8 bases from J, with 20 bases between. The CDR3 is 15 amino acids. Per the germline V gene, CDR1 is LGHDT and CDR2 is YNNKEL (reference sequence). The CDR3 DNA is TGTGCCAGCAGCCAGAACAGGGACTGGTACGGCAAGCAGTACTTC. This gives the protein CASSQNRDWYGKQYF.

In DNA form, the CDR3 reads TGTGCCAGCAGCTGGGAGGCCGGGGAGCTGTTTTTT. Translation: CASSWEAGELFF. This chain uses TRBV5-6 with TRBJ2-2, with a possible D match to TRBD2 (6 bases). Germline V gene data show CDR1 as SGHDT and CDR2 as YYEEEE. Trimming took off 3 bases at V and 6 bases at J, with 6 bases between the two ends. The CDR3 extends over 12 amino acids.

This clonotype was detected ten times or more. The chain uses TRBV19 and TRBJ2-1; 12 nucleotides align to TRBD1. The V gene's germline CDR1 is LNHDA and CDR2 SQIVND (reference sequence). The CDR3 loop spans 16 amino acids. The junction had 6 bases not matched to a gene; V was cut back by 3 bases and J by 6 bases. CDR3 loop: CASSIGGQGAPNEQFF. The DNA for the CDR3 is TGTGCCAGTAGTATCGGGGGACAGGGGGCCCCCAATGAGCAGTTCTTC.

The chain couples TRBV7-4 to TRBJ2-2, with TRBD2 matching over 9 bases. This CDR3 has 17 amino acids. Germline V lookup: CDR1 SGHVT, CDR2 SQSDAQ. After removal of 2 bases from V and 4 bases from J, the junction contained 8 bases not matched to a gene. CDR3 residues: CASSLRAGGTTTGELFF. The CDR3 bases are TGTGCCAGCAGCTTAAGGGCGGGAGGGACTACCACCGGGGAGCTGTTTTTT.

The chain links TRBV2 to TRBJ2-2; 12 bases map to TRBD1. CDR1 and CDR2 from the germline V gene are SNHLY and FYNNEI. The CDR3 totals 18 residues. CDR3 sequence reads: CTIRRSGTGGPNTGELFF. The DNA of the CDR3 is TGTACCATCAGACGGTCCGGGACAGGGGGCCCGAACACCGGGGAGCTGTTTTTT.

This rearrangement joins TRBV5-1 to TRBJ2-3; 7 bases fit TRBD1. This CDR3 is built from 16 residues. The germline gives CDR1 SGHRS, CDR2 YFSETQ. Trimming at V came to 4 bases and at J to 3 bases, leaving 11 bases not matched to a gene. The CDR3 nucleotides are TGCGCCAGCAGCGCTCGGACAGGCCATGGGACAGATACGCAGTATTTT. It specifies CASSARTGHGTDTQYF. The full variable domain, completed using reference TRBV5-1 and TRBJ2-3, is KAGVTQTPRYLIKTRGQQVTLSCSPISGHRSVSWYQQTPGQGLQFLFEYFSETQRNKGNFPGRFSGRQFSNSRSEMNVSTLELGDSALYLCASSARTGHGTDTQYFGPGTRLTVL.